The rows below give T cell receptor beta chains drawn from one sample of a study of blood T cell repertoires in COVID-19. Libraries were prepared by immunoSEQ multiplex PCR; TCRdb keeps only in-frame clonotypes and omits some of them. The sample includes fewer than 350,000 clones, around 90% of them seen just once. Specimen: PBMCs or T cells enriched from blood (not recorded which). The receptor source for this set is a woman younger than 45 with acute COVID-19. CDR3s leave out the opening cysteine and the closing phenylalanine or tryptophan.

V gene	J gene	CDR3 protein
TRBV29-1	TRBJ1-4	SVEPHGRPGEKLF
TRBV18	TRBJ2-7	ASSPVAGSSYEQY
TRBV2	TRBJ2-7	ASSDYSSYEQY
TRBV9	TRBJ2-3	ASSSHPVQGGTDTQY
TRBV7-6	TRBJ2-7	ASSLGSLYGGPYEQY
TRBV24-1	TRBJ2-7	ATSVGGFPYEQY
TRBV9	TRBJ1-5	ASSVVPGQGYQPQH
TRBV9	TRBJ2-1	ASSVASGNEQF
TRBV19	TRBJ1-6	ASSTAGMDSPLH
TRBV29-1	TRBJ2-1	SVVERGAVPEQF
TRBV5-1	TRBJ2-2	ASKGQGQAGELF
TRBV28	TRBJ2-2	ASSLVSGQGAGELF
TRBV21-1	TRBJ2-7	ASKQGLAGSYEQY
TRBV3-1/TRBV3-2	TRBJ1-3	ASSAGTFSGNTIY
TRBV27	TRBJ2-7	ASGTFYEQY
TRBV28	TRBJ2-3	ASSVIQGAGDTQY
TRBV7-9	TRBJ2-6	ASSSDGTHAGGANVLT
TRBV3-1/TRBV3-2	TRBJ2-7	ASSTGLLYEQY
TRBV18	TRBJ1-1	ASSLQGNTEAF
TRBV4-1	TRBJ1-4	ASSQDALKSATNEKLF
TRBV28	TRBJ2-7	ASTQQGRQEQY
TRBV27	TRBJ2-2	ASSLMASGRKNTGELF
TRBV27	TRBJ2-7	ASSRLAGAYEQY
TRBV28	TRBJ1-1	ASSFPTGGRTEAF
TRBV7-2	TRBJ1-1	ASSPDRVEAF
TRBV24-1	TRBJ1-2	ATSDGGTVNYGYT
TRBV6-5	TRBJ2-1	ASSYPGAYEQF
TRBV27	TRBJ2-1	ASSLSKETEQF
TRBV10-1	TRBJ2-1	ASSAGGRNEQF
TRBV14	TRBJ1-4	ASSPWGGGNKKLF
TRBV9	TRBJ1-3	ASSVVGHPSSGNTIY
TRBV2	TRBJ2-5	ASRSRSGRAREMETQY
TRBV28	TRBJ2-7	ASSSRLGGGGTSGKYEQY
TRBV10-3	TRBJ1-6	AVRDSHVGSNSPLH
TRBV29-1	TRBJ2-3	SCWGLAGSTDTQY
TRBV4-2	TRBJ2-7	ASSQTGLRQSSYEQY
TRBV7-9	TRBJ2-1	ASSLGTGNNEQF
TRBV6-6	TRBJ1-1	ASRSRDRVYTEAF
TRBV6-5	TRBJ1-1	ASSRDRDWDTEAF
TRBV7-3	TRBJ2-2	ASSSGLAGGEGTGELF
TRBV28	TRBJ1-1	ASSFVITEAF